Below, 24 T cell receptor beta chains from the same sample are listed, as sequenced in a study of T cell repertoires in cytomegalovirus infection. In TCRdb, the reads were re-called with MiXCR into one record per CDR3 protein. The sample includes approximately 320,000 distinct CDR3 sequences, over 7.5% of them seen just once. Sequencing was carried out using PBMCs. These receptors were collected from a human donor in good health (CMV status not recorded). Some clones in this sample may be carry-over from other donors' samples.

The rearrangement links TRBV6-2 or TRBV6-3 to TRBJ2-1; the match to TRBD2 covers 10 bases. The germline V gene has CDR1 MNHEY and CDR2 SVGEGT. The CDR3 is 14 amino acids. V lost 10 bases, J lost 8 bases, and 11 bases stayed unmatched. CDR3 sequence reads: CATGERGGLDEQFF. CDR3 nucleotide sequence: TGTGCCACCGGCGAGCGGGGGGGCCTAGATGAGCAGTTCTTC.

The chain uses TRBV7-2 and TRBJ1-5; tentatively, D is TRBD1 (5 bases). CDR1 SGHTA and CDR2 FQGNSA come from the germline V gene. The length of the CDR3 is 13 residues. V lost 3 bases, J lost 7 bases, and 10 bases lay in between. CDR3 DNA sequence: TGTGCCAGCAGCTTTGGACACCTCCAGCCCCAGCATTTT. Translating it yields CASSFGHLQPQHF. Complete variable domain (other parts from reference TRBV7-2 and TRBJ1-5): GAGVSQSPSNKVTEKGKDVELRCDPISGHTALYWYRQSLGQGLEFLIYFQGNSAPDKSGLPSDRFSAERTGGSVSTLTIQRTQQEDSAVYLCASSFGHLQPQHFGDGTRLSIL.

The V and J genes are TRBV11-2 and TRBJ2-1, with 10 positions matching TRBD2. Germline V gene sequence: CDR1 SGHAT, CDR2 FQNNGV. The CDR3 runs 15 residues. V trimming: 8 bases; J trimming: 4 bases; junction bases outside the gene matches: 8. CDR3 nucleotides: TGTGCCAGCGGAGGGACTAGCGAGAAGTACAATGAGCAGTTCTTC. Translating it yields CASGGTSEKYNEQFF.

CDR3 region: CASMVPAGRWVNQPQHF. The CDR3, as DNA: TGTGCCAGCATGGTCCCAGCAGGGCGGTGGGTCAATCAGCCCCAGCATTTT. The chain uses TRBV28 and TRBJ1-5; D is perhaps TRBD1 (5 bases). The ends were cut back, 7 bases at V and 3 bases at J, with 22 bases in the middle. This CDR3 is built from 17 residues. In germline, CDR1 is MDHEN, CDR2 SYDVKM.

This clonotype was found many times. This chain joins TRBV7-2 and TRBJ1-1; D is unresolved. The V and J ends lost 4 bases and 4 bases respectively, with 13 bases between them. CDR3 size: 14 residues. Germline V lookup: CDR1 SGHTA, CDR2 FQGNSA. The CDR3, as DNA: TGTGCCAGCAGCTCCCCGCGGGAGGGCACTGAAGCTTTCTTT. Protein sequence: CASSSPREGTEAFF.

This clonotype was recorded many times. The gene calls are TRBV6-6 and TRBJ2-5; TRBD1 might be the D (8 bases). Germline CDR1 MNHNY, CDR2 SVGAGI (reference sequence). With 6 bases removed from V and 4 bases from J, the gap between germline ends came to 24 bases. The CDR3 is 17 amino acids. The CDR3 protein is CASSQGALAGAGETQYF. DNA of the CDR3: TGTGCCAGCAGCCAGGGGGCGCTCGCGGGGGCGGGAGAGACCCAGTACTTC.

Ten or more counts support this clonotype. The chain is built from TRBV7-2 and TRBJ1-1; 7 bases match TRBD1. There are 13 residues in the CDR3. The germline V gene encodes CDR1 SGHTA and CDR2 FQGNSA. Unmatched junction bases numbered 1, after V lost 3 bases and J lost 3 bases. The CDR3 here is CASSFQGDTEAFF. The CDR3, as DNA: TGTGCCAGCAGCTTCCAGGGGGACACTGAAGCTTTCTTT.

The rearrangement joins TRBV7-4 to TRBJ2-5; possibly TRBD1 or TRBD2 for D (5 bases each). The CDR3 runs to 14 residues. V lost 3 bases and J lost 2, with 10 bases in between. Germline assignment: CDR1 SGHVT and CDR2 SQSDAQ. The chain's CDR3 is CASSFEGLQETQYF. The CDR3 DNA is TGTGCCAGCAGCTTTGAGGGGCTTCAAGAGACCCAGTACTTC.

This clonotype was seen a handful of times. The chain carries TRBV19 and TRBJ1-5, with D possibly TRBD1 on 6 matching bases. This CDR3 contains 14 residues. Germline CDR1 reads LNHDA; CDR2 reads SQIVND (reference sequence). V was trimmed by 3 bases and J by 2 bases, leaving 8 bases between them. The CDR3 DNA is TGTGCCAGTAGTATCGGGGGCCGCAATCAGCCCCAGCATTTT. It is translated as CASSIGGRNQPQHF.

This clonotype was detected a few times. V is TRBV2 and J is TRBJ2-1; possibly TRBD2 for D (5 bases). V lost 8 bases and J lost 2, with 10 bases in between. The CDR3 covers 13 residues. CDR1 is SNHLY and CDR2 is FYNNEI in the germline V gene. The CDR3 loop reads CASFGETYNEQFF. For the CDR3, the DNA is TGTGCCAGCTTTGGGGAGACCTACAATGAGCAGTTCTTC.

The chain is built from TRBV7-2 and TRBJ2-1; 11 nucleotides line up with TRBD2. The trim removed 4 bases at V and 5 bases at J, leaving 4 bases unmatched. CDR3 length equals 15 residues. Looked up from germline, CDR1 is SGHTA and CDR2 is FQGNSA. The CDR3 protein is CASSSRLAGHNEQFF. In DNA form, the CDR3 reads TGTGCCAGCAGCTCCCGACTAGCGGGACACAATGAGCAGTTCTTC.

This clonotype was counted between two and nine times. The chain employs TRBV9 and TRBJ2-1; 9 bases map to TRBD2. Trimming took 0 bases from V and 8 from J; bases not matched to a gene: 9. The V gene's germline CDR1 is SGDLS and CDR2 YYNGEE. There are 16 residues in the CDR3. CDR3 coding DNA: TGTGCCAGCAGCGTAGGCTTGCGGGAGGGCCACTATGAGCAGTTCTTC. Protein sequence: CASSVGLREGHYEQFF. Looking up the rest from reference TRBV9 and TRBJ2-1 gives the full variable domain: DSGVTQTPKHLITATGQRVTLRCSPRSGDLSVYWYQQSLDQGLQFLIQYYNGEERAKGNILERFSAQQFPDLHSELNLSSLELGDSALYFCASSVGLREGHYEQFFGPGTRLTVL.

There are many counts of this clonotype. CDR3 sequence reads: CSAREEASGANVLTF. CDR3 DNA sequence: TGCAGTGCTAGAGAAGAGGCCTCTGGGGCCAACGTCCTGACTTTC. The V call is TRBV20-1, the J call TRBJ2-6; no firm D call. Germline-derived CDR1 and CDR2 are DFQATT and SNEGSKA (reference sequence). V lost 0 bases and J lost 0, with 6 bases in between. The CDR3 covers 15 residues.

In this sample, this clonotype turned up many times. The chain couples TRBV7-2 to TRBJ1-2; D gene unclear. The V gene's germline CDR1 is SGHTA and CDR2 FQGNSA. The length of the CDR3 is 14 residues. V was pared by 2 bases and J by 4 bases, with 11 bases between. CDR3 sequence (DNA): TGTGCCAGCAGCTTAAGGCAGGAGGGCTATGGCTACACCTTC. Translating gives CASSLRQEGYGYTF.

The chain has TRBV7-2 and TRBJ2-7, with D hard to call. The CDR3 consists of 14 residues. The ends were cut back, 2 bases at V and 0 bases at J, with 8 bases in the middle. Germline V gives CDR1 SGHTA, CDR2 FQGNSA. The CDR3 is CASSLLRGSYEQYF. In nucleotides, the CDR3 is TGTGCCAGCAGCTTACTACGAGGCTCCTACGAGCAGTACTTC.

This clonotype was counted many times. The rearrangement joins TRBV12-3 or TRBV12-4 to TRBJ2-1; D may correspond to TRBD1 or TRBD2 (5 bases each). There are 12 residues in the CDR3. V was pared by 5 bases and J by 11 bases, with 13 bases between. DNA of the CDR3: TGTGCCAGCAGTCGGGGACCGGGACAGCAGTTCTTC. Translating it yields CASSRGPGQQFF.

The sample holds many counts of this clonotype. The CDR3 loop reads CASSYTQGEQFF. The CDR3 DNA reads TGTGCCAGCAGCTACACACAGGGCGAGCAGTTCTTC. The chain links TRBV7-9 to TRBJ2-1, with a tentative D call TRBD1 (6 bases). This CDR3 comprises 12 residues. Trimming cost V 4 bases and J 10 bases, with 11 bases left between them. Germline V CDR1 and CDR2: SEHNR, FQNEAQ (reference sequence).

This clonotype was counted ten times or more. The chain links TRBV7-6 to TRBJ2-1; TRBD2 matches at 12 bases. The trim removed 4 bases at V and 6 bases at J, leaving 4 bases unmatched. There are 15 residues in the CDR3. CDR1 and CDR2 from the germline V gene are SGHVS and FNYEAQ. CDR3 bases: TGTGCCAGCAGCTCGACTAGCGGGAGCATCAATGAGCAGTTCTTC. Encoded protein: CASSSTSGSINEQFF.

The V gene is TRBV27, the J gene TRBJ1-2; 7 bases fit TRBD1. This CDR3 has 13 residues. J lost 4 bases, V lost 7 bases, and 6 bases had no gene match. Germline V gene sequence: CDR1 MNHEY, CDR2 SMNVEV (reference sequence). CDR3 DNA: TGTGCCAGCAAGGGCACAGGGGCCTATGGCTACACCTTC. It is translated as CASKGTGAYGYTF.

This clonotype was found many times. The chain employs TRBV5-1 and TRBJ2-3; D may match TRBD1 or TRBD2 (5 bases each). The CDR3 consists of 12 residues. Trimming stripped 4 bases from V and 11 bases from J, with 14 bases between. From germline, CDR1 is SGHRS and CDR2 YFSETQ. The CDR3 nucleotides are TGCGCCAGCAGCCCGGACAACGGGGTGCAGTATTTT. The encoded protein is CASSPDNGVQYF.

This clonotype was recorded many times. V and J are TRBV7-2 and TRBJ2-2; 8 nucleotides match TRBD1. CDR1 and CDR2 (germline): SGHTA, FQGNSA. The CDR3 runs 16 residues. Trimming took 2 bases from V and 3 from J; bases not matched to a gene: 5. CDR3 loop: CASSLQGALDTGELFF. The CDR3 DNA reads as TGTGCCAGCAGCTTACAGGGGGCGCTTGACACCGGGGAGCTGTTTTTT.

The CDR3: CSVQVAGGPTDTQYF. In DNA, the CDR3 is TGCAGCGTGCAGGTAGCGGGGGGGCCAACAGATACGCAGTATTTT. The rearrangement links TRBV29-1 to TRBJ2-3, with TRBD2 matching 11 bases. There are 15 residues in the CDR3. J lost 3 bases, V lost 6 bases, and 8 bases had no gene match. Germline CDR1 and CDR2: SQVTM and ANQGSEA.

Regarding this clonotype: This could be a read error, since a much larger clone is one nucleotide away. This chain uses TRBV7-2 with TRBJ1-4, with a possible D match to TRBD1 (6 bases). The CDR3 totals 13 residues. Per the germline V gene, CDR1 is SGHTA and CDR2 is FQGNSA. CDR3 DNA: TGTGCCAGCAGACCCACAGGGAATGAAAAAATGTTTTTT. Its translation is CASRPTGNEKMFF.

In this sample, this clonotype turned up a few times. V usage is TRBV28 and J usage is TRBJ2-3; no clear D gene. CDR3 length: 12 residues. The V gene lost 6 bases and the J gene lost 2 bases, with 6 bases spanning the gap. CDR1 is MDHEN, CDR2 SYDVKM, per germline. The CDR3 sequence is CASRGNTDTQYF. The CDR3 region has the DNA TGTGCCAGCAGGGGGAACACAGATACGCAGTATTTT. The full variable domain, rest sourced from reference TRBV28 and TRBJ2-3, is DVKVTQSSRYLVKRTGEKVFLECVQDMDHENMFWYRQDPGLGLRLIYFSYDVKMKEKGDIPEGYSVSREKKERFSLILESASTNQTSMYLCASRGNTDTQYFGPGTRLTVL.